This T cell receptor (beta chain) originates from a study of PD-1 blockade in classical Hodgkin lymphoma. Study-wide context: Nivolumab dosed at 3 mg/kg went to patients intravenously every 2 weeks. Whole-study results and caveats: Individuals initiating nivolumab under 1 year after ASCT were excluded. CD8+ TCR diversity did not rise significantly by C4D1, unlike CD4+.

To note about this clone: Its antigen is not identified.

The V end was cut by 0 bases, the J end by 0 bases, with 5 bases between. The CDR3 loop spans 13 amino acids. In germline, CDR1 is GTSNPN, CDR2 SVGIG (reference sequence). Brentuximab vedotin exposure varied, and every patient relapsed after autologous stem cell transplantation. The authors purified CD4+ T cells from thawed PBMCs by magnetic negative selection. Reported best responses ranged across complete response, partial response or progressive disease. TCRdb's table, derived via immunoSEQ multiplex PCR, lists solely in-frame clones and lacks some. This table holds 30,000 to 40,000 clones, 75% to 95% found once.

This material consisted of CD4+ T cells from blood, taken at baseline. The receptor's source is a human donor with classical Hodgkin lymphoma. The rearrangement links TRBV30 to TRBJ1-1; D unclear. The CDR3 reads CAWSVEMNTEAFF. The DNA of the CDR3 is TGTGCCTGGAGTGTAGAGATGAACACTGAAGCTTTCTTT. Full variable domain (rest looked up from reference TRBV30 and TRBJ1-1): SQTIHQWPATLVQPVGSPLSLECTVEGTSNPNLYWYRQAAGRGLQLLFYSVGIGQISSEVPQNLSASRPQDRQFILSSKKLLLSDSGFYLCAWSVEMNTEAFFGQGTRLTVV.